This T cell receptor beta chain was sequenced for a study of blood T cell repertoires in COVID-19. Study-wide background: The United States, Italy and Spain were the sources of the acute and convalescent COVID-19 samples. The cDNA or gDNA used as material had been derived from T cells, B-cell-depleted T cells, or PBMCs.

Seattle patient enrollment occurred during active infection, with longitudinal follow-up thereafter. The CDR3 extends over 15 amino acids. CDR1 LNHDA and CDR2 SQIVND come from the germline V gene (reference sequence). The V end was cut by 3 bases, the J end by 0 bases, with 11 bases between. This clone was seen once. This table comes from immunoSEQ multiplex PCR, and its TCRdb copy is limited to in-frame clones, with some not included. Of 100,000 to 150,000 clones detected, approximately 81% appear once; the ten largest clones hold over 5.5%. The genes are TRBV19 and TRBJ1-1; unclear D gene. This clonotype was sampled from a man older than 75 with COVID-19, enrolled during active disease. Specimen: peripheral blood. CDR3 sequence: CASSIGGSLNTEAFF. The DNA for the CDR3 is TGTGCCAGTAGTATTGGCGGCAGCTTGAACACTGAAGCTTTCTTT.